The 22 T cell receptor beta chains below come from one sample, sequenced in a study of T cells in Graves' hyperthyroidism and ophthalmopathy. It was RNA transcripts that yielded the amplified TCR beta CDR3 regions. With the HTBI primer set, the TCR CDR3 went through a first round of RT-PCR. TCRdb reanalysed the multiplex PCR reads using MiXCR and keeps one entry per CDR3 protein. Found here are around 530,000 distinct CDR3 sequences, approximately 17% of them singletons; the top ten hold 17%. Sequencing was done on a sample of blood. The receptor set was obtained from a woman aged 18-30 years with Graves' ophthalmopathy.

The sample holds many counts of this clonotype. V usage is TRBV28 and J usage is TRBJ1-5; 7 positions match TRBD1. This CDR3 has 12 amino acids. CDR1 is MDHEN, CDR2 SYDVKM, per germline. Trimming took 6 bases from V and 8 from J; bases not matched to a gene: 4. The CDR3 spells CASRGGTEPQHF. The CDR3 DNA reads as TGTGCCAGCAGGGGGGGGACAGAGCCCCAGCATTTT.

The chain links TRBV9 to TRBJ2-3; 7 bases map to TRBD2. Trimming removed 0 bases from V and 1 base from J; junction bases left unmatched: 11. The CDR3 loop spans 18 amino acids. Looked up from germline, CDR1 is SGDLS and CDR2 is YYNGEE. The DNA of the CDR3 is TGTGCCAGCAGCGTAGCCACTGGTACCGCGGGGGGCACAGATACGCAGTATTTT. Its protein product is CASSVATGTAGGTDTQYF.

The chain couples TRBV29-1 to TRBJ1-2, with a tentative D call TRBD1 (6 bases). The germline V and J ends were trimmed by 5 bases and 5 bases, with 9 bases remaining between them. In germline, CDR1 is SQVTM, CDR2 ANQGSEA. This CDR3 is 11 amino acids long. CDR3 in amino acids: CSVRGGYGYTF. Here the CDR3 DNA reads TGCAGCGTTAGAGGGGGTTATGGCTACACCTTC.

At least ten counts were recorded for this clonotype. The rearrangement joins TRBV20-1 to TRBJ1-2; D unclear. Looked up from germline, CDR1 is DFQATT and CDR2 is SNEGSKA (reference sequence). The CDR3 runs to 11 residues. Trimming removed 8 bases at V and 4 bases at J, with 11 bases between. CDR3 sequence (DNA): TGCAGTTCCGCTAAGGGCTATGGCTACACCTTC. This encodes CSSAKGYGYTF.

Comment on this clonotype: A much larger clone differs by one base, so this may be a read error. The chain is built from TRBV30 and TRBJ1-5; TRBD1 matches 9 bases. Germline trimming cut 5 bases from V and 10 bases from J; bases unmatched to any gene: 6. The CDR3 covers 12 residues. The V gene's germline CDR1 is GTSNPN and CDR2 SVGIG (reference sequence). The CDR3 loop is CAWGTGSHPQHF. For the CDR3, the DNA is TGTGCCTGGGGGACAGGGAGTCACCCCCAGCATTTT.

In this sample, this clonotype turned up many times. The chain combines TRBV20-1 with TRBJ2-1; 15 bases agree with TRBD2. CDR3 length: 15 residues. The J segment lost 12 bases and the V segment lost 3 bases, leaving 9 bases of the junction unmatched. CDR1 and CDR2 (germline): DFQATT, SNEGSKA (reference sequence). CDR3 sequence (DNA): TGCAGTGCTAGGGGGACTAGCGGGAGGCAAGGTGGGCAGTTCTTC. This sequence encodes CSARGTSGRQGGQFF.

This clonotype was recorded many times. V usage is TRBV2 and J usage is TRBJ1-2; D is unresolved. Trimming removed 0 bases from V and 4 bases from J, with 6 bases in between. The CDR3 has 13 residues. Germline CDR1 SNHLY, CDR2 FYNNEI. For the CDR3, the DNA is TGTGCCAGCAGTGAAGCATCGGTCTATGGCTACACCTTC. Its translation: CASSEASVYGYTF.

This clonotype was seen only a few times. A much larger clone sits a single nucleotide away, making a read error possible. This chain connects TRBV27 to TRBJ1-1, with TRBD1 matching over 7 bases. CDR3 length equals 13 residues. Germline V gene lookup returns CDR1 MNHEY and CDR2 SMNVEV (reference sequence). For the CDR3, the DNA is TGTGACAGCAGGGACAGCCAGAACACTGAAGCTTTCTTT. Its protein is CDSRDSQNTEAFF.

A note on this clonotype: A much larger clone differs from this one at a single base, so this may be a read error. The rearrangement links TRBV30 to TRBJ1-1; D is uncertain. Germline V gives CDR1 GTSNPN, CDR2 SVGIG (reference sequence). Trimming cost V 0 bases and J 6 bases, with 11 bases left between them. The CDR3 spans 13 residues. CDR3 in amino acids: CAWSVNPIAEAFF. CDR3 DNA: TGTGCCTGGAGTGTCAACCCCATCGCTGAAGCTTTCTTT. Full variable domain (remainder filled in from reference TRBV30 and TRBJ1-1): SQTIHQWPATLVQPVGSPLSLECTVEGTSNPNLYWYRQAAGRGLQLLFYSVGIGQISSEVPQNLSASRPQDRQFILSSKKLLLSDSGFYLCAWSVNPIAEAFFGQGTRLTVV.

This clonotype was counted between two and nine times. CDR3 sequence reads: CASSQVGSWQETQYF. CDR3 DNA: TGTGCCAGCAGCCAAGTGGGGAGCTGGCAAGAGACCCAGTACTTC. The chain links TRBV3-1 to TRBJ2-5; maybe TRBD2 (5 bases). V was clipped by 1 base and J by 2 bases, with 11 bases between them. Germline V gene lookup returns CDR1 LGHDT and CDR2 YNNKEL (reference sequence). The length of the CDR3 is 15 residues.

This clonotype was observed many times. The rearrangement joins TRBV12-3 or TRBV12-4 to TRBJ1-2, with 7 bases identical to TRBD1. V gave up 3 bases and J gave up 8 bases; unmatched junction bases: 15. The CDR3 length is 16 residues. This chain's CDR3 is CASSLTPRDSPWGYTF. The CDR3 DNA reads TGTGCCAGCAGTTTGACACCCCGGGACAGCCCTTGGGGCTACACCTTC.

At least ten counts were recorded for this clonotype. The rearrangement links TRBV12-3 or TRBV12-4 to TRBJ1-2; D is possibly TRBD1 (5 bases). The CDR3 covers 14 residues. The germline V and J ends were trimmed by 1 base and 2 bases, with 8 bases remaining between them. CDR3 in amino acids: CASSLGRDNYGYTF. The CDR3 DNA reads TGTGCCAGCAGTTTAGGCCGGGACAACTATGGCTACACCTTC.

This clonotype was seen ten or more times. This rearrangement joins TRBV30 to TRBJ1-2; 7 positions agree with TRBD1. The CDR3 loop spans 13 amino acids. Germline loops: CDR1 GTSNPN, CDR2 SVGIG (reference sequence). The trim removed 3 bases at V and 3 bases at J, leaving 4 bases unmatched. CDR3 in DNA: TGTGCCTGGAGCCTGACAGGGTACTATGGCTACACCTTC. Translated: CAWSLTGYYGYTF. Supplemented by reference TRBV30 and TRBJ1-2, the full variable domain reads SQTIHQWPATLVQPVGSPLSLECTVEGTSNPNLYWYRQAAGRGLQLLFYSVGIGQISSEVPQNLSASRPQDRQFILSSKKLLLSDSGFYLCAWSLTGYYGYTFGSGTRLTVV.

A few counts support this clonotype. The rearrangement joins TRBV29-1 to TRBJ2-3; a weak D match, TRBD2 (7 bases). This CDR3 is built from 12 residues. The V end was cut by 7 bases, the J end by 6 bases, with 14 bases between. Germline CDR1 SQVTM, CDR2 ANQGSEA. The CDR3 DNA follows: TGCAGCGGACGGGGGCGGGGGGATACGCAGTATTTT. Its translation is CSGRGRGDTQYF.

In this sample, this clonotype turned up many times. V and J are TRBV25-1 and TRBJ2-2; perhaps TRBD2 as D (6 bases). V lost 3 bases, J lost 2 bases, and 16 bases lay in between. The CDR3 covers 17 residues. The germline V gene has CDR1 MGHDK and CDR2 SYGVNS. This chain's CDR3 is CASSDHPREKNTGELFF. For the CDR3, the DNA is TGTGCCAGCAGTGACCACCCCCGGGAGAAAAACACCGGGGAGCTGTTTTTT.

The rearrangement links TRBV13 to TRBJ1-5; D is perhaps TRBD1 (5 bases). The V gene's germline CDR1 is PRHDT and CDR2 FYEKMQ (reference sequence). The CDR3 is made up of 15 amino acids. Between the trimmed V and J ends, which lost 6 bases and 4 bases, there was a span of 16 bases. CDR3 amino acids: CASSMTSGGNQPQHF. The CDR3, as DNA: TGTGCCAGCAGTATGACTAGCGGGGGGAATCAGCCCCAGCATTTT.

There are a few counts of this clonotype. The rearrangement uses TRBV5-6 and TRBJ2-2, with D perhaps matching TRBD1 (5 bases). The germline V gene encodes CDR1 SGHDT and CDR2 YYEEEE. The CDR3 runs 13 residues. The germline V and J ends were trimmed by 4 bases and 7 bases, with 11 bases remaining between them. In DNA, the CDR3 is TGTGCCAGCAGCCTCGACAGATTCGGGGAGCTGTTTTTT. Translating gives CASSLDRFGELFF.

This clonotype was counted many times. The chain has TRBV5-1 and TRBJ2-2; 7 bases are shared with TRBD2. The ends lost 1 base at V and 4 bases at J; junction bases unmatched: 7. Germline V gene data show CDR1 as SGHRS and CDR2 as YFSETQ. The CDR3 is 16 amino acids. The CDR3 loop reads CASSLSLRGITGELFF. CDR3 bases: TGCGCCAGCAGCTTGTCTTTGCGGGGGATCACCGGGGAGCTGTTTTTT.

The CDR3 DNA sequence: TGTGCCAGCAGTTTATCGGGAACAGCTAGCTATGGCTACACCTTC. This encodes CASSLSGTASYGYTF. The chain recombines TRBV27 with TRBJ1-2; no clear D gene. Deletions cut 0 bases from V and 4 bases from J, with 12 bases between. Germline V gene lookup returns CDR1 MNHEY and CDR2 SMNVEV (reference sequence). This CDR3 contains 15 residues.

V is TRBV6-1 and J is TRBJ2-5, with 8 bases matching TRBD1. V was pared by 6 bases and J by 6 bases, with 9 bases of the junction left unmatched. Germline CDR1 reads MNHNS; CDR2 reads SASEGT. The CDR3 runs 14 residues. The CDR3: CASSPGQGRQTQYF. The CDR3 coding sequence is TGTGCCAGCAGCCCTGGACAGGGTCGGCAGACCCAGTACTTC.

This clonotype was picked up many times. The chain links TRBV28 to TRBJ2-7; the D gene is possibly TRBD1 (5 bases). The V end was cut by 4 bases, the J end by 7 bases, with 14 bases between. Germline-derived CDR1 and CDR2 are MDHEN and SYDVKM. The CDR3 is 13 amino acids. CDR3 residues: CASSSSRVREQYF. The CDR3 DNA is TGTGCCAGCAGTTCATCCAGGGTGCGGGAGCAGTACTTC.

Ten or more counts support this clonotype. The V and J genes are TRBV20-1 and TRBJ1-1; no firm D call. The CDR3 is 13 amino acids. Trimming removed 4 bases from V and 0 bases from J, with 9 bases in between. Germline loops: CDR1 DFQATT, CDR2 SNEGSKA (reference sequence). CDR3 region: CSAMGRMNTEAFF. The CDR3 bases are TGCAGTGCTATGGGGAGGATGAACACTGAAGCTTTCTTT.